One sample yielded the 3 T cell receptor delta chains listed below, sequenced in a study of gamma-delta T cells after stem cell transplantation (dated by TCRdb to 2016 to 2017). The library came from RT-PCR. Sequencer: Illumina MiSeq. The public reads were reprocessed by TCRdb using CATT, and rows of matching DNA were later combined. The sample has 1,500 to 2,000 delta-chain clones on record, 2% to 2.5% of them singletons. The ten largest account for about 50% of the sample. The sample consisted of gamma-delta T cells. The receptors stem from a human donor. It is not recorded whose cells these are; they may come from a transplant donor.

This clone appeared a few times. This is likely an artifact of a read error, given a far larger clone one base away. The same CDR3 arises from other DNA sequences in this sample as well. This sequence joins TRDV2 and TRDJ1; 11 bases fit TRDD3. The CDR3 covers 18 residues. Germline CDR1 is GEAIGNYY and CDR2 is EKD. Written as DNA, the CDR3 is TGTGCCTGTGATCCGGTTAGAATGGGGGATACGTACACCGATAAACTTATCTTT. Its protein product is CACDPVRMGDTYTDKLIF.

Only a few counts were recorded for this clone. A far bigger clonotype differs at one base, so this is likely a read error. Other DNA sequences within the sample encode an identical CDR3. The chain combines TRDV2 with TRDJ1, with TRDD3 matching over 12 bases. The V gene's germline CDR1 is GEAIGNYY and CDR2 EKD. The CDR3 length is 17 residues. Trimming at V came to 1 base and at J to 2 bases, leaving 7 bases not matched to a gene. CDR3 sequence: CACDTVLGDTYTDKLIF. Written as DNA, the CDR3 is TGTGCCTGTGACACGGTACTGGGGGATACTTATACCGATAAACTCATCTTT.

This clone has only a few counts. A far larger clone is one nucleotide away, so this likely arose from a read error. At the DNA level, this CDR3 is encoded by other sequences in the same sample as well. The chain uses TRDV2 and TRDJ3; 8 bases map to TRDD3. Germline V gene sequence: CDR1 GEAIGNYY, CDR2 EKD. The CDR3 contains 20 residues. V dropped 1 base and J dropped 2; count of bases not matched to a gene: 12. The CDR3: CACDTGWGTRSAWDTRQMFF. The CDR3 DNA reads TGTGCCTGTGACACTGGCTGGGGGACCCGGAGTGCCTGGGACACCCGACAGATGTTTTTC.